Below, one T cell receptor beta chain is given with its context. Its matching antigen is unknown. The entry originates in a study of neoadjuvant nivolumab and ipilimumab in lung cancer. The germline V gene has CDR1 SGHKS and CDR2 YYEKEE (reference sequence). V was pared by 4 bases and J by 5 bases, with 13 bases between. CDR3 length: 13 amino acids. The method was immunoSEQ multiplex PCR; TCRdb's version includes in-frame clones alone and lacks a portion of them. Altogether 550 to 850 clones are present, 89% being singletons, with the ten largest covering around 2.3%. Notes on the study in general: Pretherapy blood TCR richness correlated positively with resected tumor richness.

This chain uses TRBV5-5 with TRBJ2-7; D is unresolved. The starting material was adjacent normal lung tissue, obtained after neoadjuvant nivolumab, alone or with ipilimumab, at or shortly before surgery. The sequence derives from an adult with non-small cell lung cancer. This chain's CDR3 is CASSEPPRDEQYF. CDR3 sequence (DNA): TGTGCCAGCAGCGAGCCCCCTCGAGACGAGCAGTACTTC.